Below, 17 T cell receptor beta chains from the same sample are listed, as sequenced in a study of T cell responses to AZD1222 COVID-19 vaccine. Sequencing used immunoSEQ multiplex PCR; TCRdb keeps in-frame clones, though not all of them. The profile covers about 61,000 clones, with around nine tenths appearing a single time and 4.9% taken by the ten largest. The sample in question was peripheral blood, obtained on day 0 of AZD1222 vaccination. All receptors derive from an adult in good health.

V gene TRBV6-1 combines with J gene TRBJ2-5, with 8 bases that match TRBD2. Germline assignment: CDR1 MNHNS and CDR2 SASEGT. The length of the CDR3 is 16 residues. The J segment lost 2 bases and the V segment lost 2 bases, leaving 7 bases of the junction unmatched. The CDR3 loop is CASSEFGGARQETQYF. The CDR3 DNA reads TGTGCCAGCAGTGAATTCGGGGGGGCCCGGCAAGAGACCCAGTACTTC.

The rearrangement links TRBV2 to TRBJ2-5, with 8 bases identical to TRBD2. With 6 bases clipped from V and 5 bases from J, the junction kept 11 bases outside the gene matches. Germline V CDR1 and CDR2: SNHLY, FYNNEI. The CDR3 sequence is 15 residues long. The CDR3 nucleotides read TGTGCCAGCAGAACGGGGGGGGCCCCTTCTGAGACCCAGTACTTC. Its protein is CASRTGGAPSETQYF.

With respect to this clone: This specimen includes other DNA sequences encoding the same CDR3. The chain uses TRBV11-2 and TRBJ1-3; D unresolved. V shed 5 bases and J shed 0 bases, with 8 bases lying between them. The CDR3 has 14 residues. Germline loops: CDR1 SGHAT, CDR2 FQNNGV. The CDR3 sequence: CASSLGSSGNTIYF. The CDR3 DNA follows: TGTGCCAGCAGCCTAGGCAGCTCTGGAAACACCATATATTTT.

V and J are TRBV6-1 and TRBJ1-5, with D unresolved. V was pared by 3 bases and J by 4 bases, with 7 bases between. CDR1 is MNHNS, CDR2 SASEGT, per germline. The CDR3 contains 13 residues. This chain's CDR3 is CASSERGNQPQHF. DNA for the CDR3: TGTGCCAGCAGTGAGCGGGGAAATCAGCCCCAGCATTTT.

This chain uses TRBV9 with TRBJ1-4; maybe TRBD1 (5 bases). Deletions cut 3 bases from V and 5 bases from J, with 20 bases between. CDR1 is SGDLS and CDR2 is YYNGEE in the germline V gene. The CDR3 spans 17 residues. The CDR3 reads CASSAHSGGVANEKLFF. The CDR3 nucleotides read TGTGCCAGCAGCGCCCACTCGGGGGGGGTGGCGAATGAAAAACTGTTTTTT.

V is TRBV19 and J is TRBJ1-2, with D perhaps matching TRBD1 (6 bases). This CDR3 has 16 residues. Per the germline V gene, CDR1 is LNHDA and CDR2 is SQIVND (reference sequence). Trimming left V 3 bases short and J 8 bases short, with 22 bases between. The DNA of the CDR3 is TGTGCCAGTAGTATCGGGTCCAGGGGCCCGATCTGGGGCTACACCTTC. Residues: CASSIGSRGPIWGYTF.

Turning to this clone: Other DNA variants within this sample encode the same CDR3. The chain has TRBV5-1 and TRBJ1-3; D unclear. The V and J ends lost 0 bases and 0 bases respectively, with 7 bases between them. The CDR3 is 15 residues long. CDR1 SGHRS and CDR2 YFSETQ come from the germline V gene. The CDR3 loop is CASSLAGSSGNTIYF. The CDR3 DNA follows: TGCGCCAGCAGCTTGGCGGGGAGCTCTGGAAACACCATATATTTT.

This chain uses TRBV18 with TRBJ1-2; 7 bases align to TRBD1. The trim removed 3 bases at V and 6 bases at J, leaving 10 bases unmatched. The CDR3 has 15 residues. Germline lookup yields CDR1 KGHSH and CDR2 LQKENI. The chain's CDR3 is CASSPFDREGDGYTF. The CDR3 bases are TGTGCCAGCTCACCTTTTGACAGGGAGGGTGATGGCTACACCTTC.

The rearrangement joins TRBV5-4 to TRBJ1-4, with 8 bases matching TRBD1. V shed 0 bases and J 6 bases; nucleotides not matched to a gene: 10. This CDR3 region has 17 residues. The germline V gene has CDR1 SGHNT and CDR2 YYREEE (reference sequence). The CDR3 bases are TGTGCCAGCAGCTTGGTTACGGCGTCAGGGGGCCATGAAAAACTGTTTTTT. Translated, it gives CASSLVTASGGHEKLFF. Full variable domain (missing parts from reference TRBV5-4 and TRBJ1-4): ETGVTQSPTHLIKTRGQQVTLRCSSQSGHNTVSWYQQALGQGPQFIFQYYREEENGRGNFPPRFSGLQFPNYSSELNVNALELDDSALYLCASSLVTASGGHEKLFFGSGTQLSVL.

The J gene is TRBJ1-4, the V gene TRBV28; no clear D. The V gene lost 2 bases and the J gene lost 8 bases, with 12 bases spanning the gap. From germline, CDR1 is MDHEN and CDR2 SYDVKM. The CDR3 spans 14 residues. The chain's CDR3 is CASSLQGLAEKLFF. The CDR3 DNA reads as TGTGCCAGCAGTTTACAAGGCCTGGCGGAAAAACTGTTTTTT.

The chain is built from TRBV19 and TRBJ1-6; a weak D match, TRBD1 (6 bases). The CDR3 runs 16 residues. V lost 3 bases to trimming and J lost 6 bases, with 15 bases between them. CDR1 is LNHDA, CDR2 SQIVND, per germline (reference sequence). This CDR3 is CASSIGQISSNSPLHF. Written as DNA, the CDR3 is TGTGCCAGTAGTATTGGACAGATCTCGTCTAATTCACCCCTCCACTTT. Full variable domain (remainder filled in from reference TRBV19 and TRBJ1-6): DGGITQSPKYLFRKEGQNVTLSCEQNLNHDAMYWYRQDPGQGLRLIYYSQIVNDFQKGDIAEGYSVSREKKESFPLTVTSAQKNPTAFYLCASSIGQISSNSPLHFGNGTRLTVT.

The rearrangement uses TRBV5-1 and TRBJ1-5; D ambiguous. V shed 0 bases and J shed 7 bases, with 11 bases lying between them. Germline lookup yields CDR1 SGHRS and CDR2 YFSETQ. The CDR3 runs to 14 residues. This CDR3 is CASSLGGKEQPQHF. For the CDR3, the DNA is TGCGCCAGCAGCTTGGGGGGAAAGGAGCAGCCCCAGCATTTT.

The V and J genes are TRBV4-1 and TRBJ1-1; no clear D gene. Trimming shortened V by 0 bases and J by 7 bases, and 9 bases separated the two germline ends. Germline assignment: CDR1 MGHRA and CDR2 YSYEKL. The CDR3 covers 13 residues. Here the CDR3 DNA reads TGCGCCAGCAGCCAAGACTGGGAAATTGAAGCTTTCTTT. It translates to CASSQDWEIEAFF.

The chain links TRBV12-3 or TRBV12-4 to TRBJ2-3, with D hard to call. V was trimmed by 3 bases and J by 3 bases, leaving 7 bases between them. The CDR3 sequence is 13 residues long. CDR3 DNA: TGTGCCAGCAGTTTTCGGCCGACAGATACGCAGTATTTT. Amino acid sequence: CASSFRPTDTQYF.

The J gene is TRBJ1-2, the V gene TRBV3-1 (or the pseudogene TRBV3-2); 10 nucleotides agree with TRBD1. The germline V gene encodes CDR1 LGHDT and CDR2 YNNKEL (reference sequence). The CDR3 loop spans 18 amino acids. J lost 6 bases, V lost 3 bases, and 16 bases had no gene match. CDR3 nucleotides: TGTGCCAGCAGCCATGCCGGGACAGGGGCCGTGAGACGTGATGGCTACACCTTC. Translation gives CASSHAGTGAVRRDGYTF.

This chain joins TRBV7-2 and TRBJ2-2; 8 nucleotides align to TRBD1. This CDR3 comprises 16 residues. CDR1 SGHTA and CDR2 FQGNSA come from the germline V gene. After removal of 5 bases from V and 4 bases from J, the junction contained 9 bases not matched to a gene. As DNA, the CDR3 is TGTGCCAGCAGCCGGGACGGGACAGGAATCACCGGGGAGCTGTTTTTT. Translated: CASSRDGTGITGELFF. Drawing the rest from reference TRBV7-2 and TRBJ2-2, the complete variable domain is GAGVSQSPSNKVTEKGKDVELRCDPISGHTALYWYRQSLGQGLEFLIYFQGNSAPDKSGLPSDRFSAERTGGSVSTLTIQRTQQEDSAVYLCASSRDGTGITGELFFGEGSRLTVL.

The genes are TRBV29-1 and TRBJ1-1; D remains unclear. Looked up from germline, CDR1 is SQVTM and CDR2 is ANQGSEA. The CDR3 is 13 amino acids. V was shortened by 2 bases and J by 10 bases, with 17 bases between the two germline ends. CDR3 DNA: TGCAGCGTTGAAAAGTGGGGTGGGCTGGGAGCTTTCTTT. It yields the protein CSVEKWGGLGAFF.